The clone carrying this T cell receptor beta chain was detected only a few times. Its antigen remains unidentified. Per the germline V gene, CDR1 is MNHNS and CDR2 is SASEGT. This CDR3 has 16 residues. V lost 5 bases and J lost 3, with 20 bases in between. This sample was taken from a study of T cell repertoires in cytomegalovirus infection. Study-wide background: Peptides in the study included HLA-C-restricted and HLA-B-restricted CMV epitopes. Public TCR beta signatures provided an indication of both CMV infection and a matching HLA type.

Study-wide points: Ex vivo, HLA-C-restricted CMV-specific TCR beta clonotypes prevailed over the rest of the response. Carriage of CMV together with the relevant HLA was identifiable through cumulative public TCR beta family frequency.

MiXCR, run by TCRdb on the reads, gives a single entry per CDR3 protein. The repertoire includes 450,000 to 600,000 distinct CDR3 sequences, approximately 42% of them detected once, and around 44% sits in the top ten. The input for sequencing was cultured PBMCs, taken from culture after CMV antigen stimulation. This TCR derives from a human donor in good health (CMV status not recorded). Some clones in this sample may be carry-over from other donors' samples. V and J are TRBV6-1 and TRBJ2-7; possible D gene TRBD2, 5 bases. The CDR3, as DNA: TGTGCCAGCAGTAAAAATACGGACTGGAGGAGCTACGAGCAGTACTTC. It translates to CASSKNTDWRSYEQYF.